What follows are 8 T cell receptor beta chains derived from one specimen sequenced in a study of T cells expressing NK-cell markers. TCRdb reanalyzed the 5' RACE reads, giving one entry per CDR3 protein sequence and no DNA. The sample includes 550,000 to 600,000 distinct CDR3 sequences. The material sequenced was blood T cells: a sorted CD56 or NKG2C T cell subset, CD4+ or CD8+ T cells, or bulk PBMC T cells (not recorded which). These receptors were obtained from a man younger than 35 in good health.

The chain uses TRBV4-1 and TRBJ2-1. This CDR3 comprises 14 residues. The germline CDR1 and CDR2 sequences are MGHRA and YSYEKL. CDR3 region: CASSQDTTANEQFF.

This sequence joins TRBV5-1 and TRBJ2-5. Germline V gene lookup returns CDR1 SGHRS and CDR2 YFSETQ. This CDR3 contains 11 residues. CDR3: CASSFSETQYF. The full variable domain, in which reference TRBV5-1 and TRBJ2-5 provide the parts outside the CDR3, is KAGVTQTPRYLIKTRGQQVTLSCSPISGHRSVSWYQQTPGQGLQFLFEYFSETQRNKGNFPGRFSGRQFSNSRSEMNVSTLELGDSALYLCASSFSETQYFGPGTRLLVL.

The rearrangement links TRBV20-1 to TRBJ2-2; TCRdb lists TRBD1, though no DNA is available to test this call. Germline V gene lookup returns CDR1 DFQATT and CDR2 SNEGSKA (reference sequence). The CDR3 has 16 residues. The CDR3 loop reads CSARGTGLRNTGELFF.

This chain links TRBV5-1 with TRBJ2-3; TCRdb names TRBD2, which stays unverified in the absence of DNA. The germline CDR1 and CDR2 sequences are SGHRS and YFSETQ. The CDR3 runs 16 residues. CDR3: CASSLGTSGSTDTQYF.

This chain uses TRBV5-1 with TRBJ2-5; TCRdb picks TRBD2, but there is no DNA to check that call. There are 13 residues in the CDR3. Germline V gene data show CDR1 as SGHRS and CDR2 as YFSETQ. The CDR3 here is CASSPPLGETQYF.

This rearrangement joins TRBV5-1 to TRBJ2-1; with no DNA, the TCRdb D assignment of TRBD2 cannot be verified. Germline loops: CDR1 SGHRS, CDR2 YFSETQ. This CDR3 is 16 amino acids long. CDR3 in amino acids: CASSSESGLAGDEQFF.

The chain couples TRBV12-3 or TRBV12-4 to TRBJ1-4; TCRdb gives TRBD1 as the D gene, but with no DNA this cannot be confirmed. The CDR3 covers 15 residues. CDR3 loop: CASSQEAPGREKLFF.

The J gene is TRBJ2-4, the V gene TRBV28; TCRdb outputs TRBD1, but without DNA this stays unchecked. Germline CDR1 and CDR2: MDHEN and SYDVKM. The CDR3 has 17 amino acids. CDR3 region: CASSSLDPRVAKNIQYF.